This T cell receptor (beta chain) was observed in a study of cytomegalovirus exposure and HLA in healthy donors. As for the study in general: An earlier analysis identified some 110 million unique TCR beta sequences in about 200 million T cells. Study conclusions and caveats: CMV antigen specificity was confirmed in vitro for a few CMV-associated chains.

The PCR had 60 Vbeta and 13 Jbeta primers. Clones were read by immunoSEQ multiplex PCR, and TCRdb kept only the in-frame ones, dropping some. The sample contains over 150,000 clones, about four fifths of which appear only once. V shed 3 bases and J 2 bases; nucleotides not matched to a gene: 8. This CDR3 has 16 residues. Germline values: CDR1 ENHRY, CDR2 SYGVKD. A remark on this clone: The antigen is undetermined.

The specimen sequenced was PBMCs. The sequence derives from a woman aged 50 to 60 in good health and CMV-seronegative. This chain links TRBV10-3 with TRBJ1-2; TRBD1 aligns across 8 bases. This chain's CDR3 is CAISDWTGKTNYGYTF. In DNA form, the CDR3 reads TGTGCCATCAGTGACTGGACAGGGAAAACCAACTATGGCTACACCTTC.